These 25 T cell receptor beta chains share one sample of origin, sequenced in a study of cytomegalovirus exposure and HLA in healthy donors. It was with 60 Vbeta and 13 Jbeta primers that the PCR ran. Produced via immunoSEQ multiplex PCR; TCRdb's table is partial and in-frame only. Of tens of thousands of clones in the sample, roughly nine tenths were seen once. The specimen sequenced was PBMCs. The receptors originated from a man aged 25-40 years in good health and CMV-seropositive.

The rearrangement links TRBV5-6 to TRBJ2-1; 7 nucleotides agree with TRBD1. Looked up from germline, CDR1 is SGHDT and CDR2 is YYEEEE. There are 13 residues in the CDR3. V shed 1 base and J 10 bases; nucleotides not matched to a gene: 5. This chain's CDR3 is CASSLMRQGEQFF. For the CDR3, the DNA is TGTGCCAGCAGCTTGATGAGACAGGGAGAGCAGTTCTTC. The full variable domain, with the rest looked up from reference TRBV5-6 and TRBJ2-1, is DAGVTQSPTHLIKTRGQQVTLRCSPKSGHDTVSWYQQALGQGPQFIFQYYEEEERQRGNFPDRFSGHQFPNYSSELNVNALLLGDSALYLCASSLMRQGEQFFGPGTRLTVL.

The rearrangement joins TRBV5-4 to TRBJ2-5; weak D call: TRBD1 (5 bases). The CDR3 loop spans 14 amino acids. Between the trimmed V and J ends, which lost 0 bases and 4 bases, there was a span of 10 bases. CDR1 and CDR2 from the germline V gene are SGHNT and YYREEE (reference sequence). The CDR3 reads CASSLGQTGETQYF. In DNA, the CDR3 is TGTGCCAGCAGCTTGGGACAGACGGGAGAGACCCAGTACTTC.

V gene TRBV10-1 combines with J gene TRBJ2-5, with a weak D call TRBD2 (7 bases). Trimming stripped 2 bases from V and 5 bases from J, with 9 bases between. Germline CDR1 WNHNN, CDR2 SYGVQD (reference sequence). CDR3 length equals 13 residues. CDR3 amino acids: CASSEGGAETQYF. The CDR3 nucleotides are TGCGCCAGCAGTGAGGGGGGGGCTGAGACCCAGTACTTC.

This clone was counted between two and nine times. V gene TRBV27 combines with J gene TRBJ1-1; 7 bases map to TRBD1. The germline V gene encodes CDR1 MNHEY and CDR2 SMNVEV (reference sequence). V gave up 10 bases and J gave up 8 bases; unmatched junction bases: 10. The CDR3 loop spans 12 amino acids. In DNA, the CDR3 is TGTGCCACCTTGCGTATGACAGGGGAAGCTTTCTTT. This translates into CATLRMTGEAFF.

The rearrangement links TRBV5-1 to TRBJ1-2; TRBD1 agrees at 9 bases. The CDR3 loop spans 14 amino acids. Germline-derived CDR1 and CDR2 are SGHRS and YFSETQ. The junction had 3 bases not matched to a gene; V was cut back by 3 bases and J by 3 bases. The CDR3 DNA sequence: TGCGCCAGCAGCTCGACAGGGGGATACTATGGCTACACCTTC. Its translation: CASSSTGGYYGYTF.

The chain carries TRBV2 and TRBJ1-4; D not resolved. The CDR3 length is 14 residues. The germline CDR1 and CDR2 sequences are SNHLY and FYNNEI. V dropped 5 bases and J dropped 7 bases, with 14 bases sitting between them. The CDR3 loop reads CASSLTVGGEKLFF. The CDR3 DNA is TGTGCCAGCAGTTTAACAGTGGGAGGTGAAAAACTGTTTTTT.

This chain connects TRBV6-4 to TRBJ1-2; 9 bases agree with TRBD1. CDR1 and CDR2 from the germline V gene are MRHNA and SNTAGT. V shed 5 bases, J shed 8 bases, and the junction held 12 bases outside the gene matches. The CDR3 is made up of 15 amino acids. The chain's CDR3 is CASSLSPGQGYGYTF. CDR3 nucleotide sequence: TGTGCCAGCAGTTTGTCCCCTGGACAGGGGTACGGCTACACCTTC.

The rearrangement links TRBV7-9 to TRBJ1-2; no clear D gene. CDR1 is SEHNR, CDR2 FQNEAQ, per germline (reference sequence). The CDR3 spans 15 residues. Trimming took 4 bases from V and 10 from J, leaving 22 bases between them. CDR3 sequence (DNA): TGTGCCAGCAGCTCCGTTGGGAGCATTGAGCCTCACTACACCTTC. It yields the protein CASSSVGSIEPHYTF.

A remark on this clone: A read error may produce the germline difference seen at one junction end. V gene TRBV6-1 combines with J gene TRBJ1-2, with TRBD1 identical over 8 bases. CDR3 length: 13 residues. Germline values: CDR1 MNHNS, CDR2 SASEGT. DNA for the CDR3: TGTGCCGGCAGAACAGGGGGGCCCTATGGCTACACCTTC. Its protein product is CAGRTGGPYGYTF.

The V gene is TRBV5-1, the J gene TRBJ1-4; weak D call: TRBD1 (5 bases). V lost 1 base to trimming and J lost 0 bases, with 10 bases between them. The CDR3 consists of 16 residues. Per germline, CDR1 SGHRS and CDR2 YFSETQ. The CDR3 reads CASSLLGGTTNEKLFF. CDR3 bases: TGCGCCAGCAGCTTGTTGGGGGGAACAACTAATGAAAAACTGTTTTTT.

The rearrangement joins TRBV2 to TRBJ2-7, with 9 bases lining up with TRBD2. The CDR3 contains 13 residues. Germline loops: CDR1 SNHLY, CDR2 FYNNEI. V lost 4 bases, J lost 7 bases, and 5 bases stayed unmatched. The CDR3 DNA reads as TGTGCCAGCAGTGGCCTAGCGGGATGGGAGCAGTACTTC. This translates into CASSGLAGWEQYF.

This chain joins TRBV7-9 and TRBJ2-5; tentative D call: TRBD2 (6 bases). Trimming shortened V by 2 bases and J by 5 bases, and 6 bases separated the two germline ends. The CDR3 has 12 amino acids. From germline, CDR1 is SEHNR and CDR2 FQNEAQ (reference sequence). In nucleotides, the CDR3 is TGTGCCAGCAGCTTACGGGGGGAGACCCAGTACTTC. Its protein is CASSLRGETQYF.

The chain uses TRBV6-5 and TRBJ2-1; 8 positions agree with TRBD1. CDR1 and CDR2 (germline): MNHEY, SVGAGI. The CDR3 runs 15 residues. V shed 5 bases and J 3 bases; nucleotides not matched to a gene: 6. CDR3 sequence: CASSKDRVYYNEQFF. The DNA for the CDR3 is TGTGCCAGCAGTAAGGACAGGGTATACTACAATGAGCAGTTCTTC.

The rearrangement links TRBV4-2 to TRBJ2-1; 10 positions agree with TRBD2. This CDR3 has 16 amino acids. Germline V gene lookup returns CDR1 LGHNA and CDR2 YNFKEQ. V was clipped by 3 bases and J by 4 bases; unmatched bases: 6. The CDR3 protein is CASSQETSGIYNEQFF. CDR3 DNA sequence: TGTGCCAGCAGCCAGGAAACTAGCGGGATTTACAATGAGCAGTTCTTC.

The rearrangement uses TRBV5-6 and TRBJ2-2; maybe TRBD1 (6 bases). The CDR3 covers 15 residues. CDR1 and CDR2 from the germline V gene are SGHDT and YYEEEE. Trimming cost V 4 bases and J 1 base, with 11 bases left between them. CDR3 amino acids: CASSPLQGNTGELFF. The CDR3 DNA sequence: TGTGCCAGCAGCCCATTACAGGGGAACACCGGGGAGCTGTTTTTT.

The rearrangement links TRBV14 to TRBJ2-7; TRBD2 matches 8 bases. V was clipped by 5 bases and J by 5 bases; unmatched bases: 8. The CDR3 totals 14 residues. From germline, CDR1 is SGHDN and CDR2 FVKESK. The CDR3 is CASSLSGTRNEQYF. The CDR3 coding sequence is TGTGCCAGCAGCTTATCCGGGACTAGGAACGAGCAGTACTTC.

The chain uses TRBV4-1 and TRBJ2-1; 9 bases align to TRBD1. CDR3 length: 15 residues. The germline CDR1 and CDR2 sequences are MGHRA and YSYEKL. V dropped 4 bases and J dropped 6; count of bases not matched to a gene: 7. CDR3 in DNA: TGCGCCAGCAGCCCCGCGGGACAGGGCGGCAATGAGCAGTTCTTC. It encodes CASSPAGQGGNEQFF.

The chain has TRBV5-4 and TRBJ2-2, with a weak D call TRBD1 (6 bases). This CDR3 is 15 amino acids long. V dropped 2 bases and J dropped 5 bases, with 13 bases sitting between them. From germline, CDR1 is SGHNT and CDR2 YYREEE (reference sequence). The CDR3 region is CASSLGDIETGELFF. The CDR3 DNA reads as TGTGCCAGCAGCTTAGGGGACATTGAGACCGGGGAGCTGTTTTTT.

The chain employs TRBV28 and TRBJ2-5; the D gene is possibly TRBD2 (5 bases). Germline values: CDR1 MDHEN, CDR2 SYDVKM. The CDR3 covers 15 residues. Trimming took off 3 bases at V and 4 bases at J, with 15 bases between the two ends. For the CDR3, the DNA is TGTGCCAGCAGTTTTTTCGGGGAAGGTGGAGAGACCCAGTACTTC. It is translated as CASSFFGEGGETQYF.

V is TRBV4-1 and J is TRBJ1-4; possible D gene TRBD1, 6 bases. This CDR3 spans 16 amino acids. From germline, CDR1 is MGHRA and CDR2 YSYEKL. Trimming took 1 base from V and 8 from J, leaving 17 bases between them. In nucleotides, the CDR3 is TGCGCCAGCAGCCAAGGACAACAGGGAGTGGGGGAAAAACTGTTTTTT. Residues: CASSQGQQGVGEKLFF.

This chain uses TRBV5-1 with TRBJ2-5; 7 bases map to TRBD1. V shed 2 bases, J shed 4 bases, and the junction held 5 bases outside the gene matches. Germline loops: CDR1 SGHRS, CDR2 YFSETQ. This CDR3 comprises 14 residues. In nucleotides, the CDR3 is TGCGCCAGCAGCTTCCAGGGGGAAGGAGAGACCCAGTACTTC. Encoded protein: CASSFQGEGETQYF.

The chain uses TRBV18 and TRBJ2-7; D is perhaps TRBD2 (6 bases). V shed 1 base and J shed 5 bases, with 12 bases lying between them. Germline CDR1 reads KGHSH; CDR2 reads LQKENI. This CDR3 comprises 14 residues. DNA for the CDR3: TGTGCCAGCTCACCACGCGGGATAGTCCACGAGCAGTACTTC. Translation: CASSPRGIVHEQYF.

V and J are TRBV11-2 and TRBJ2-7, with 9 bases fitting TRBD2. The germline V gene encodes CDR1 SGHAT and CDR2 FQNNGV. The CDR3 consists of 14 residues. V trimming: 9 bases; J trimming: 4 bases; junction bases outside the gene matches: 10. DNA of the CDR3: TGTGCCAGTAAACCGGGACTAGCTACATACGAGCAGTACTTC. Its protein product is CASKPGLATYEQYF.

The V call is TRBV15, the J call TRBJ2-1, with 9 bases that match TRBD1. V trimming: 3 bases; J trimming: 15 bases; junction bases outside the gene matches: 3. The germline gives CDR1 LNHNV, CDR2 YYDKDF (reference sequence). The CDR3 contains 11 residues. CDR3 sequence (DNA): TGTGCCACCAGCAGCGCGGACAGGGGGTTCTTC. It codes for CATSSADRGFF.

This rearrangement joins TRBV15 to TRBJ2-1, with TRBD2 as a possible D gene (5 bases). The CDR3 covers 16 residues. Per the germline V gene, CDR1 is LNHNV and CDR2 is YYDKDF (reference sequence). Trimming took off 0 bases at V and 3 bases at J, with 12 bases between the two ends. In DNA form, the CDR3 reads TGTGCCACCAGCAGAGATACTAGTAGTTTCTACAATGAGCAGTTCTTC. The encoded protein is CATSRDTSSFYNEQFF. The variable domain in full, completed from reference TRBV15 and TRBJ2-1, reads DAMVIQNPRYQVTQFGKPVTLSCSQTLNHNVMYWYQQKSSQAPKLLFHYYDKDFNNEADTPDNFQSRRPNTSFCFLDIRSPGLGDTAMYLCATSRDTSSFYNEQFFGPGTRLTVL.